The TCR beta chain under discussion was sequenced for a study of control samples from healthy donors and cancer patients. Germline V CDR1 and CDR2: MGHRA, YSYEKL. CDR3 size: 15 residues. The V segment lost 2 bases and the J segment 2 bases; nucleotides outside the gene matches: 2. TCRdb keeps only in-frame clones here, not all; method: immunoSEQ multiplex PCR. The sample yields some 130,000 clones, roughly 89% seen once. The material sequenced was blood. The chain carries TRBV4-1 and TRBJ2-7, with TRBD1 matching 11 bases. The receptor was isolated from a man between 25 and 39 years old in good health. The CDR3: CASSQPGQGAYEQYF. CDR3 in DNA: TGCGCCAGCAGCCAACCGGGACAGGGGGCCTACGAGCAGTACTTC.